This T cell receptor (beta chain) was recovered during a study of blood T cell repertoires in COVID-19. The wider study: Donors in the United States, Italy and Spain gave samples during acute or convalescent COVID-19. PBMCs, B-cell-depleted T cells, or T cells provided the cDNA or gDNA that made up the material.

V was cut by 7 bases and J by 5 bases, with 11 bases left in between. The CDR3 sequence is 12 residues long. CDR1 and CDR2 from the germline V gene are SNHLY and FYNNEI. Assay used: immunoSEQ multiplex PCR; TCRdb lists only in-frame clones, some missing. Among about 140,000 clones, 77% were seen once, and the ten largest hold approximately 9.4%. The TCR comes from a woman in her 50s with active or convalescent COVID-19. Source material: peripheral blood. The chain has TRBV2 and TRBJ1-1, with D perhaps TRBD1 (6 bases). CDR3 nucleotides: TGTGCCAGCAAGGACAGTCGGACTGAAGCTTTCTTT. This sequence encodes CASKDSRTEAFF.